These T cell receptor beta chains were read from a single sample in a study of control samples from healthy donors and cancer patients. Assay: immunoSEQ multiplex PCR; the TCRdb copy retains only in-frame clones and omits some. Of 110,000 or so clones listed, about 80% are singletons. Input material: blood. The receptors here all came from a woman in her forties or fifties in good health. Each CDR3 is given with its conserved first and last residue. The D gene is left open where the match is weak. Rows may omit the clone size; those that give it use once, few, many or a size class.

v_gene,d_gene,j_gene,abundance,CDR3nt,CDR3aa
TRBV5-8,.,TRBJ2-5,.,TGTGCCAGCAGCTTGGCCCGCGGTCGTGGGCAGCAAGAGACCCAGTACTTC,CASSLARGRGQQETQYF
TRBV24-1,TRBD2,TRBJ2-1,.,TGTGCCACCAGTGCCGCCACCGGGACTAGCGGGGGGAGGTTATCCTACAATGAGCAGTTCTTC,CATSAATGTSGGRLSYNEQFF
TRBV29-1,.,TRBJ2-7,.,TGCAGCGCTGGGGAGATCTCCTACGAGCAGTACTTC,CSAGEISYEQYF
TRBV7-9,.,TRBJ1-1,.,TGTGCCAGCAGCCGCCGCGGTGGCAGGGGAGTGAACACTGAAGCTTTCTTT,CASSRRGGRGVNTEAFF
TRBV4-3,TRBD2,TRBJ2-3,.,TGCGCCAGCAGCCAGGGGGCTAGACTAGCGGGAGATACGCAGTATTTT,CASSQGARLAGDTQYF
TRBV19,.,TRBJ1-1,once,TGTGCCAGTATAAGCTTCCGGAACACTGAAGCTTTCTTT,CASISFRNTEAFF
TRBV11-2,.,TRBJ2-7,once,TGTGCCAGCAGCTCGTTTGGGGGGACGGAAACCTACGAGCAGTACTTC,CASSSFGGTETYEQYF
TRBV7-9,TRBD1,TRBJ1-4,.,TGTGCCAGCAGGGACAGGGGGCTTGAAAAACTGTTTTTT,CASRDRGLEKLFF
TRBV4-2,TRBD2,TRBJ2-1,.,TGTGCCAGCGAAAGCGGGGGGGCCTACAATGAGCAGTTCTTC,CASESGGAYNEQFF
TRBV7-9,TRBD1,TRBJ2-7,.,TGTGCCAGCAGCTCACAGGGGATGTACGAGCAGTACTTC,CASSSQGMYEQYF
TRBV10-3,.,TRBJ1-1,.,TGTGCCATCACCTTTGAACCGGTAAAGGGCACTGAAGCTTTCTTT,CAITFEPVKGTEAFF
TRBV6-1,.,TRBJ1-5,once,TGTGCCAGCAGTGAATCGGGTAGCAATCAGCCCCAGCATTTT,CASSESGSNQPQHF
TRBV7-3,TRBD1,TRBJ1-1,.,TGTGCCAGCAGCCGGGACAGGGCGAACACTGAAGCTTTCTTT,CASSRDRANTEAFF
TRBV11-3,.,TRBJ2-3,.,TGTGCCAGCAGCTTAGCGGGGGCCGTTGAAGATACGCAGTATTTT,CASSLAGAVEDTQYF